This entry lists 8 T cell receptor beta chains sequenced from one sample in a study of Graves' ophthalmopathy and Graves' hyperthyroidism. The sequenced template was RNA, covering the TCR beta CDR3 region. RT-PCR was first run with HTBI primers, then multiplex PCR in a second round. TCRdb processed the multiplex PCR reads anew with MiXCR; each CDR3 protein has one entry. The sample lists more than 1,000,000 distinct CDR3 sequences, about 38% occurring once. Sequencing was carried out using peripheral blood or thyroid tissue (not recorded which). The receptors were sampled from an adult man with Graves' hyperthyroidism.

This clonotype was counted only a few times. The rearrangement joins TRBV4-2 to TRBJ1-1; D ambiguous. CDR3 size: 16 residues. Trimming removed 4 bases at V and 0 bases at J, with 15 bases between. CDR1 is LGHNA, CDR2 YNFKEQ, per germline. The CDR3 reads CASSPPGRILNTEAFF. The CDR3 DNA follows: TGTGCCAGCAGCCCCCCAGGTCGGATATTGAACACTGAAGCTTTCTTT.

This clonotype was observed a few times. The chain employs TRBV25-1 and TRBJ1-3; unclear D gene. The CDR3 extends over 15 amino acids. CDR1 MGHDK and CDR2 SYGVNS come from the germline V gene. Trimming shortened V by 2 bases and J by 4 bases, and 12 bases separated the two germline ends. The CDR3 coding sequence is TGTGCCAGCAGTGAAGGAGCCCTCCGCGGAAACACCATATATTTT. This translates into CASSEGALRGNTIYF.

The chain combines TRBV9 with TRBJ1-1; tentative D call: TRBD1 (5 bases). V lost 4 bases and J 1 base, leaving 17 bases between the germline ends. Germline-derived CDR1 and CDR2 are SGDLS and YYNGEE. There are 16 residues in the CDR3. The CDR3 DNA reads TGTGCCAGCAGCCAAGACTCCGGGGCCCGGAACACTGAAGCTTTCTTT. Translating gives CASSQDSGARNTEAFF.

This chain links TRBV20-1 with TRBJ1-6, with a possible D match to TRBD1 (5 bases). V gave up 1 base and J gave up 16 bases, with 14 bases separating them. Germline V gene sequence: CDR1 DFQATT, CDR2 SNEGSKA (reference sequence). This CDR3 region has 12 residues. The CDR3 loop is CSARVVVGGLHF. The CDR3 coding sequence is TGCAGTGCTAGAGTGGTGGTGGGGGGGCTCCACTTT.

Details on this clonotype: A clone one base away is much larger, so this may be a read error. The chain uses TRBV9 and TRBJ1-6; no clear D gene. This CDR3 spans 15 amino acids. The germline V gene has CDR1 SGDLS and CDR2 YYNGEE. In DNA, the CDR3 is TGTGCCAGCAGCGTAAGTGGGCGGGCTAATTCACTCCTCCACTTT. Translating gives CASSVSGRANSLLHF.

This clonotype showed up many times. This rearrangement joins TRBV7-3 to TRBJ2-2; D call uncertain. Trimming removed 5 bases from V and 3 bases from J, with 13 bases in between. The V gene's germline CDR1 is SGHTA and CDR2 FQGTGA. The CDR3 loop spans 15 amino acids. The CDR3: CASSPGPGDTGELFF. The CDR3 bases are TGTGCCAGCAGCCCCGGGCCCGGTGACACCGGGGAGCTGTTTTTT. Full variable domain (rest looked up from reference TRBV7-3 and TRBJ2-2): GAGVSQTPSNKVTEKGKYVELRCDPISGHTALYWYRQSLGQGPEFLIYFQGTGAADDSGLPNDRFFAVRPEGSVSTLKIQRTERGDSAVYLCASSPGPGDTGELFFGEGSRLTVL.

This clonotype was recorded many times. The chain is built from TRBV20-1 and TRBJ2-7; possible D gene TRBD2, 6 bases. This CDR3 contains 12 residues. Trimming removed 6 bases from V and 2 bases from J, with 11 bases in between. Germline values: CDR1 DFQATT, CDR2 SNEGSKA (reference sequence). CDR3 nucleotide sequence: TGCAGTGCGACGGACTATACCTACGAGCAGTACTTC. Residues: CSATDYTYEQYF.

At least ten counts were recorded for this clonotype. The CDR3: CSAGGNTGELFF. DNA of the CDR3: TGCAGCGCGGGGGGGAACACCGGGGAGCTGTTTTTT. The chain recombines TRBV29-1 with TRBJ2-2, with 7 positions matching TRBD2. V trimming: 7 bases; J trimming: 1 base; junction bases outside the gene matches: 0. Looked up from germline, CDR1 is SQVTM and CDR2 is ANQGSEA. There are 12 residues in the CDR3.